The entry below describes one T cell receptor beta chain. The antigen is undetermined. This sample stems from a study of identical twins. The CDR3 contains 15 residues. Trimming left V 1 base short and J 1 base short, with 11 bases between. CDR1 is LGHNA, CDR2 YSLEER, per germline. Regarding the study as a whole: The authors noted that invariant MAIT and iNKT cells could partly confound zero-insertion analyses.

Template switching added a universal primer binding site, and final cDNA carried unique molecular identifiers. One entry per CDR3 protein results from TCRdb running MiXCR on the 5' RACE reads. The sample holds a few hundred thousand distinct CDR3 sequences, roughly 9.7% seen once. The same specimen was also included in a second study, on yellow fever vaccine responses in identical twins.

Sequenced input: CD8+ T cells sorted from blood. The receptor's source is a woman aged 18 to 35 in good health. J is TRBJ2-7 and V is TRBV4-3; maybe TRBD2 (6 bases). The CDR3 loop is CASSQGRERSYEQYF. CDR3 DNA sequence: TGCGCCAGCAGCCAAGGGAGGGAGAGGTCCTACGAGCAGTACTTC.